What follows are 2 T cell receptor beta chains derived from one specimen sequenced in a study of PD-1 blockade in mismatch repair-deficient tumors. Generated by immunoSEQ multiplex PCR, the TCRdb table keeps only in-frame clones and is missing some. Of 40,000 or so clones in the sample, 80% to 85% were seen once. The material sequenced was PBMCs, taken around 40 weeks after starting pembrolizumab. These TCRs come from an adult with mismatch repair-deficient cancer.

The V call is TRBV5-1, the J call TRBJ1-2; D unresolved. The CDR3 consists of 13 residues. V was trimmed by 2 bases and J by 3 bases, leaving 8 bases between them. Germline V gene lookup returns CDR1 SGHRS and CDR2 YFSETQ. The CDR3 sequence is CASSFTEYYGYTF. CDR3 DNA sequence: TGCGCCAGCAGCTTCACAGAGTACTATGGCTACACCTTC.

The chain links TRBV5-1 to TRBJ2-2, with D unclear. CDR3 length equals 13 residues. Trimming removed 1 base at V and 4 bases at J, with 5 bases between. Germline values: CDR1 SGHRS, CDR2 YFSETQ. Written as DNA, the CDR3 is TGCGCCAGCAGCTTGCCAGGCACCGGGGAGCTGTTTTTT. This codes for CASSLPGTGELFF.